This T cell receptor (beta chain) was recorded in a study of identical twins. Study-wide points: A partial confounding effect on zero-insertion analyses could come from invariant MAIT and iNKT cells. Insertions were reduced in abundant cord blood beta clonotypes but not in memory repertoires. The study found excess low generation probability among twin-shared out-of-frame alpha sequences.

One entry per CDR3 protein results from TCRdb running MiXCR on the 5' RACE reads. The sample lists 450,000 to 600,000 distinct CDR3 sequences; about 22% were seen once. This clonotype was seen a handful of times. Its target is not known. V lost 11 bases and J 2 bases, leaving 19 bases between the germline ends. CDR1 is MDHEN and CDR2 is SYDVKM in the germline V gene. The CDR3 is made up of 14 amino acids. These same records also appear under a second study, on yellow fever vaccine responses in identical twins. This second report adds: Twins' vaccine T cell response reportedly seemed partly convergent, partly personalized.

This chain uses TRBV28 with TRBJ2-7; D is unclear. This clonotype originated in a young woman in good health. The sample comprised CD4+ T cells sorted from blood. The CDR3 reads CAAEGFSGAYEQYF. In nucleotides, the CDR3 is TGTGCCGCGGAAGGGTTTAGTGGGGCCTACGAGCAGTACTTC.